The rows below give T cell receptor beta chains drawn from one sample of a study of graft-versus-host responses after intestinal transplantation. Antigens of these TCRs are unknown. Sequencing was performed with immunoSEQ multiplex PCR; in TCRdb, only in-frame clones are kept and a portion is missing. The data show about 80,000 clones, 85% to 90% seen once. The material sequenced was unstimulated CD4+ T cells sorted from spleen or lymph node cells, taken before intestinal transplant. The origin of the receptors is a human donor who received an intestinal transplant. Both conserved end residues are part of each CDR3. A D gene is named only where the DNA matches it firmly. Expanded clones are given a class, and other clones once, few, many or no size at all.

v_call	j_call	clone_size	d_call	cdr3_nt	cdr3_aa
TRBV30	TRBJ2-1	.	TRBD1	TGTGCCTTTCAGGGGGCCGTCTACAATGAGCAGTTCTTC	CAFQGAVYNEQFF
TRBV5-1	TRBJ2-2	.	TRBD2	TGCGCCAGCAGCTTGCTAGCGGGGGGCTCGAACACCGGGGAGCTGTTTTTT	CASSLLAGGSNTGELFF
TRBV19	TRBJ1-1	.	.	TGTGCCAGTAGTATTCGAGACAGCATGATCACTGAAGCTTTCTTT	CASSIRDSMITEAFF
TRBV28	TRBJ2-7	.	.	TGTGCCAGCAGTCCACGCCCTTGGCCAGGGCCCTACGAGCAGTACTTC	CASSPRPWPGPYEQYF
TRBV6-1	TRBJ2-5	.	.	TGTGCCAGCAGGGGGGCAGCCCAAGAGACCCAGTACTTC	CASRGAAQETQYF
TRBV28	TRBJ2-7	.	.	TGTGCCAGCACCGAGGGTTTCTCCTACGAGCAGTACTTC	CASTEGFSYEQYF
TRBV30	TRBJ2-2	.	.	TGTGCCTGGAGTTTGAACCGCCGGGTGACCGGGGAGCTGTTTTTT	CAWSLNRRVTGELFF
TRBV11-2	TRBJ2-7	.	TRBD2	TGTGCCAGCAGCGCCACTAGCGGAAGCTACGAGCAGTACTTC	CASSATSGSYEQYF
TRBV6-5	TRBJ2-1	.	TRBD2	TGTGCCAGCAGTTACGAGGGGTGGCGCGGGGGGAGTGGGTTCTTC	CASSYEGWRGGSGFF
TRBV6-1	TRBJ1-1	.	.	TGTGCCAGCAGTGAACAGTTGAACACTGAAGCTTTCTTT	CASSEQLNTEAFF
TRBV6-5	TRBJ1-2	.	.	TGTGCCAGCAGTGAAGCGCGGGGCTACACCTTC	CASSEARGYTF
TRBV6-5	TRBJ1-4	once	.	TGTGCCAGCAGAAAAGATGGACTGGGAAAACTGTTTTTT	CASRKDGLGKLFF
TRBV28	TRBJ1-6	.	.	TGTGCCAGCAGTTCCGGCAGCCATGGAGCCCTCCACTTT	CASSSGSHGALHF
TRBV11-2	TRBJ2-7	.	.	TGTGCCAGCAGCGGAAACTACGAGCAGTACTTC	CASSGNYEQYF
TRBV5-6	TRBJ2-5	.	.	TGTGCCAGCAGCTTGGCCGGGTTCGGGGAGACCCAGTACTTC	CASSLAGFGETQYF
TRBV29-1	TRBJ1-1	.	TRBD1	TGCAGCGTGGGCGGACAGGGGACCGCTGAAGCTTTCTTT	CSVGGQGTAEAFF